These 32 T cell receptor beta chains were all obtained from the same sample, sequenced in a study of OX40 agonist ivuxolimab in advanced cancers. This table comes from immunoSEQ multiplex PCR, and its TCRdb copy is limited to in-frame clones, with some not included. The sample lists some 70,000 clones, around 90% occurring once. Sequenced here: CD4+ or CD8+ T cells sorted from blood, sampled in a trial of the OX40 agonist ivuxolimab. The receptors shown here come from an adult with an advanced solid tumor such as melanoma, head and neck, liver or kidney cancer.

In the case of this clone: Compared with germline, one end of the junction differs, possibly owing to a read error. The chain links TRBV5-1 to TRBJ2-5; 7 bases line up with TRBD2. Germline V gene data show CDR1 as SGHRS and CDR2 as YFSETQ. CDR3 length equals 15 residues. The CDR3 region is CANSLGREWQETQYF. Written as DNA, the CDR3 is TGCGCCAACAGCTTGGGGCGGGAGTGGCAAGAGACCCAGTACTTC.

The chain uses TRBV29-1 and TRBJ1-2; the D gene is possibly TRBD1 (6 bases). This CDR3 is built from 12 residues. V shed 3 bases and J shed 7 bases, with 12 bases lying between them. Germline V CDR1 and CDR2: SQVTM, ANQGSEA. In nucleotides, the CDR3 is TGCAGCGTTGATGGGGGGCGCGGTGGCTACACCTTC. Protein sequence: CSVDGGRGGYTF.

In this sample, this clone turned up a few times. This chain joins TRBV7-2 and TRBJ2-5; possible D gene TRBD2, 6 bases. Germline V lookup: CDR1 SGHTA, CDR2 FQGNSA. V was clipped by 5 bases and J by 5 bases, with 12 bases between them. CDR3 length: 13 amino acids. CDR3 sequence reads: CASSPPGVETQYF. Written as DNA, the CDR3 is TGTGCCAGCAGCCCCCCGGGGGTTGAGACCCAGTACTTC.

The chain links TRBV18 to TRBJ2-7; unclear D gene. The CDR3 covers 15 residues. Trimming left V 2 bases short and J 4 bases short, with 15 bases between. Germline V gives CDR1 KGHSH, CDR2 LQKENI. In DNA form, the CDR3 reads TGTGCCAGCTCACCATCGCTATCTCTCGCTTACGAGCAGTACTTC. This encodes CASSPSLSLAYEQYF. The whole variable domain, remainder taken from reference TRBV18 and TRBJ2-7, is NAGVMQNPRHLVRRRGQEARLRCSPMKGHSHVYWYRQLPEEGLKFMVYLQKENIIDESGMPKERFSAEFPKEGPSILRIQQVVRGDSAAYFCASSPSLSLAYEQYFGPGTRLTVT.

This clone was detected a few times. This sequence joins TRBV27 and TRBJ1-2; D gene ambiguous. Looked up from germline, CDR1 is MNHEY and CDR2 is SMNVEV (reference sequence). The CDR3 is made up of 14 amino acids. Trimming removed 5 bases from V and 2 bases from J, with 12 bases in between. CDR3 in amino acids: CASSLSGKNYGYTF. Here the CDR3 DNA reads TGTGCCAGCAGTCTCTCCGGGAAAAACTATGGCTACACCTTC.

The chain employs TRBV7-3 and TRBJ2-2, with TRBD2 matching over 10 bases. Germline trimming cut 0 bases from V and 6 bases from J; bases unmatched to any gene: 1. The V gene's germline CDR1 is SGHTA and CDR2 FQGTGA. This CDR3 is 15 amino acids long. Here the CDR3 reads CASSLTSGRSGELFF. Here the CDR3 DNA reads TGTGCCAGCAGCTTAACTAGCGGGAGGTCCGGGGAGCTGTTTTTT.

The table lists this clone with a few counts. The chain recombines TRBV18 with TRBJ2-2; no clear D. Germline CDR1 KGHSH, CDR2 LQKENI. Deletions cut 6 bases from V and 0 bases from J, with 11 bases between. The CDR3 loop spans 15 amino acids. The CDR3 sequence: CASSHGGANTGELFF. The CDR3 DNA is TGTGCCAGCTCGCACGGCGGCGCGAACACCGGGGAGCTGTTTTTT. The whole variable domain, filled in from reference TRBV18 and TRBJ2-2, reads NAGVMQNPRHLVRRRGQEARLRCSPMKGHSHVYWYRQLPEEGLKFMVYLQKENIIDESGMPKERFSAEFPKEGPSILRIQQVVRGDSAAYFCASSHGGANTGELFFGEGSRLTVL.

As regards this clone: Within the sample, other DNA sequences also encode this same CDR3. The chain is built from TRBV7-3 and TRBJ2-5, with 9 bases identical to TRBD1. V lost 4 bases to trimming and J lost 5 bases; unmatched junction nucleotides: 2. Germline CDR1 SGHTA, CDR2 FQGTGA. CDR3 length: 13 amino acids. The CDR3 region is CASSSGQGETQYF. In DNA, the CDR3 is TGTGCCAGCAGCTCCGGACAGGGGGAGACCCAGTACTTC.

The V gene is TRBV5-1, the J gene TRBJ1-1; D unclear. Germline CDR1 and CDR2: SGHRS and YFSETQ. The CDR3 runs to 14 residues. V was pared by 4 bases and J by 1 base, with 11 bases between. The CDR3 DNA is TGCGCCAGCAGCACTCTGGACCCGAACACTGAAGCTTTCTTT. Its protein is CASSTLDPNTEAFF.

Notes on this clone: Sequence at one end of the junction differs from germline and may be a read error. The V call is TRBV5-8, the J call TRBJ1-5; the D is unclear. This CDR3 has 13 amino acids. CDR1 SGHTS and CDR2 YDEGEE come from the germline V gene. CDR3: CAGSVNRNQPQHF. For the CDR3, the DNA is TGTGCCGGCAGCGTCAACCGAAATCAGCCCCAGCATTTT.

In its sample, this clone was seen once. V and J are TRBV6-5 and TRBJ1-4; D ambiguous. This CDR3 has 13 amino acids. Germline V gives CDR1 MNHEY, CDR2 SVGAGI. Trimming left V 2 bases short and J 8 bases short, with 9 bases between. CDR3 sequence: CASSYAGREKLFF. CDR3 bases: TGTGCCAGCAGTTACGCGGGCCGCGAAAAACTGTTTTTT.

J is TRBJ1-2 and V is TRBV6-6, with D tentatively TRBD1 (5 bases). Trimming stripped 6 bases from V and 2 bases from J, with 10 bases between. The CDR3 sequence is 13 residues long. CDR1 and CDR2 from the germline V gene are MNHNY and SVGAGI (reference sequence). The CDR3 region has the DNA TGTGCCAGCAGAGAAGACAGAAACTATGGCTACACCTTC. It encodes CASREDRNYGYTF.

This clone is a singleton in its sample. The chain is built from TRBV23-1 and TRBJ2-2; possibly TRBD1 or TRBD2 for D (5 bases each). TRBV23-1 is assigned to the ORF class and has an uncertain function. The CDR3 sequence is 13 residues long. V shed 9 bases and J shed 4 bases, with 12 bases lying between them. This CDR3 is CARPGTPTGELFF. The CDR3 region has the DNA TGCGCCAGACCAGGGACGCCCACCGGGGAGCTGTTTTTT.

V is TRBV29-1 and J is TRBJ1-3, with a possible D match to TRBD1 (5 bases). Per germline, CDR1 SQVTM and CDR2 ANQGSEA. This CDR3 is built from 17 residues. With 4 bases removed from V and 3 bases from J, the gap between germline ends came to 22 bases. The CDR3 region has the DNA TGCAGCGTTGTTGGGGGGGAGCTGAGGGTCGGTGGAAACACCATATATTTT. This codes for CSVVGGELRVGGNTIYF.

This clone occurred a few times. The rearrangement joins TRBV6-7 to TRBJ1-5, with a weak D call TRBD1 (6 bases). TRBV6-7 is treated as an ORF (open reading frame) with a function not yet certain. The V gene lost 5 bases and the J gene lost 6 bases, with 11 bases spanning the gap. This CDR3 has 13 amino acids. The CDR3 spells CASSAGACQPQHF. In nucleotides, the CDR3 is TGTGCCAGCAGTGCGGGGGCATGTCAGCCCCAGCATTTT.

The chain is built from TRBV27 and TRBJ2-7, with D perhaps TRBD1 or TRBD2 (6 bases each). Deletions cut 7 bases from V and 0 bases from J, with 13 bases between. This CDR3 spans 14 amino acids. Germline loops: CDR1 MNHEY, CDR2 SMNVEV (reference sequence). The CDR3 DNA reads as TGTGCCAGCAAATTACGGGGGCCCTCCTACGAGCAGTACTTC. Protein sequence: CASKLRGPSYEQYF.

The chain is built from TRBV28 and TRBJ2-2; D not resolved. Trimming pared 10 bases from V and 6 bases from J, leaving 21 bases between. Germline assignment: CDR1 MDHEN and CDR2 SYDVKM. This CDR3 has 15 amino acids. For the CDR3, the DNA is TGTGCCATCCTCGACTCCTCGACCCGGGCCGGGGAGCTGTTTTTT. Translated: CAILDSSTRAGELFF.

This clone was seen a few times. The chain carries TRBV10-2 and TRBJ1-5, with 9 bases aligning to TRBD1. Germline values: CDR1 WSHSY, CDR2 SAAADI. The CDR3 contains 15 residues. V trimming: 7 bases; J trimming: 1 base; junction bases outside the gene matches: 5. The CDR3 DNA follows: TGCGCCAGCACCGAGGGACAGGGCAGCAATCAGCCCCAGCATTTT. Translated: CASTEGQGSNQPQHF.

The CDR3 loop reads CASSDWGEQFF. As DNA, the CDR3 is TGTGCCAGCAGTGATTGGGGGGAGCAGTTCTTC. This sequence joins TRBV2 and TRBJ2-1; D possibly matches TRBD1 or TRBD2 (5 bases each). V lost 3 bases and J 10 bases, leaving 7 bases between the germline ends. The germline gives CDR1 SNHLY, CDR2 FYNNEI. The CDR3 sequence is 11 residues long.

The gene calls are TRBV7-7 and TRBJ2-2; 8 bases fit TRBD1. J gave up 0 bases and V 11 bases, and 8 bases lay outside the gene matches. The CDR3 contains 15 residues. Germline lookup yields CDR1 SSHAT and CDR2 FNYEAQ (reference sequence). CDR3: CASKAGGANTGELFF. The CDR3 nucleotides read TGTGCCTCCAAGGCAGGGGGCGCGAACACCGGGGAGCTGTTTTTT.

This chain links TRBV11-3 with TRBJ1-2; possibly TRBD1 for D (5 bases). Germline CDR1 and CDR2: SGHNT and YENEEA. The germline V and J ends were trimmed by 0 bases and 2 bases, with 10 bases remaining between them. The CDR3 is 15 amino acids. Here the CDR3 DNA reads TGTGCCAGCAGCTTAGAAGGGGCGACGAACTATGGCTACACCTTC. It is translated as CASSLEGATNYGYTF.

V and J are TRBV2 and TRBJ1-4; D might be TRBD1 (5 bases). V dropped 3 bases and J dropped 8 bases, with 13 bases sitting between them. This CDR3 has 14 amino acids. The germline V gene encodes CDR1 SNHLY and CDR2 FYNNEI. CDR3 residues: CASSEWGGSEKLFF. The CDR3 nucleotides read TGTGCCAGCAGTGAGTGGGGGGGGAGCGAAAAACTGTTTTTT.

V and J are TRBV5-6 and TRBJ1-6; the D gene is possibly TRBD1 (6 bases). Germline-derived CDR1 and CDR2 are SGHDT and YYEEEE. V was shortened by 0 bases and J by 7 bases, with 8 bases between the two germline ends. This CDR3 has 14 residues. The CDR3 DNA reads as TGTGCCAGCAGCTTGGGGGACAAGAATTCACCCCTCCACTTT. Its protein product is CASSLGDKNSPLHF.

This clone was counted between two and nine times. This rearrangement joins TRBV2 to TRBJ1-2, with 11 bases aligning to TRBD1. Unmatched junction bases numbered 6, after V lost 1 base and J lost 8 bases. The CDR3 has 15 amino acids. The germline V gene encodes CDR1 SNHLY and CDR2 FYNNEI. The CDR3, as DNA: TGTGCCAGCAGTGAAGTGGAGGGACAGGGGGGAGGCTACACCTTC. Protein sequence: CASSEVEGQGGGYTF.

The rearrangement links TRBV28 to TRBJ1-5; D remains ambiguous. CDR3 size: 15 residues. V lost 2 bases and J lost 3, with 11 bases in between. Germline lookup yields CDR1 MDHEN and CDR2 SYDVKM. CDR3 amino acids: CASSLPSRPNQPQHF. Here the CDR3 DNA reads TGTGCCAGCAGTTTACCCAGCAGGCCCAATCAGCCCCAGCATTTT.

The J gene is TRBJ2-7, the V gene TRBV27, with D tentatively TRBD1 or TRBD2 (6 bases each). The CDR3 is made up of 17 amino acids. V was clipped by 5 bases and J by 1 base, with 21 bases between them. Per germline, CDR1 MNHEY and CDR2 SMNVEV (reference sequence). CDR3 sequence: CASSGAAGRRGSYEQYF. The CDR3 DNA is TGTGCCAGCAGTGGGGCCGCAGGTAGGAGGGGGTCCTACGAGCAGTACTTC.

The chain links TRBV10-3 to TRBJ1-1; the D gene is possibly TRBD1 (6 bases). Deletions cut 5 bases from V and 5 bases from J, with 15 bases between. The CDR3 is 14 residues long. Germline assignment: CDR1 ENHRY and CDR2 SYGVKD. The CDR3 here is CAISSSGVETEAFF. Here the CDR3 DNA reads TGTGCCATCAGTAGCTCAGGGGTAGAGACTGAAGCTTTCTTT.

The chain has TRBV28 and TRBJ1-2; no definite D call. CDR3 length: 13 amino acids. Germline CDR1 MDHEN, CDR2 SYDVKM. V was trimmed by 5 bases and J by 5 bases, leaving 12 bases between them. The CDR3 loop reads CASSPSLAYGYTF. CDR3 coding DNA: TGTGCCAGCAGTCCCTCCTTAGCGTATGGCTACACCTTC.

As regards this clone: The identical CDR3 is also encoded by other nucleotide sequences in the sample. V is TRBV18 and J is TRBJ2-3, with unresolved D. Germline-derived CDR1 and CDR2 are KGHSH and LQKENI. The CDR3 length is 13 residues. V shed 3 bases and J shed 0 bases, with 4 bases lying between them. As DNA, the CDR3 is TGTGCCAGCTCACCCCCAAGCACAGATACGCAGTATTTT. This gives the protein CASSPPSTDTQYF.

The rearrangement uses TRBV7-2 and TRBJ2-5; D is perhaps TRBD1 (6 bases). The V end lost 4 bases, the J end lost 1 base, and 7 bases lay between the germline ends. Germline V gene lookup returns CDR1 SGHTA and CDR2 FQGNSA. The CDR3 spans 13 residues. The CDR3 coding sequence is TGTGCCAGCAGCTGGACAGTCCAAGAGACCCAGTACTTC. Translated, it gives CASSWTVQETQYF.

This clone was picked up one time. The gene calls are TRBV5-1 and TRBJ2-7; a weak D match, TRBD2 (6 bases). The V end lost 3 bases, the J end lost 1 base, and 14 bases lay between the germline ends. The CDR3 spans 15 residues. Germline values: CDR1 SGHRS, CDR2 YFSETQ. The CDR3 coding sequence is TGCGCCAGCAGCTACCTTAGCGGAAGGTCCTACGAGCAGTACTTC. It translates to CASSYLSGRSYEQYF.

The chain is built from TRBV12-5 and TRBJ1-5, with D tentatively TRBD1 (5 bases). Germline V CDR1 and CDR2: LGHNT, FRNRAP. V lost 5 bases and J lost 0, with 23 bases in between. The CDR3 length is 19 residues. The CDR3 DNA reads as TGTGCTAGTGGTCCTTTGTGGGGGGGAACAGTGACTAGCAATCAGCCCCAGCATTTT. It codes for CASGPLWGGTVTSNQPQHF.